A selection of T cell receptor beta chains follows, all from one sample in a study of T cell repertoires in cytomegalovirus infection. These receptors' antigens are unknown. TCRdb re-analysed the reads in MiXCR, keeping a single row per CDR3 protein. The sample has 300,000 to 400,000 distinct CDR3 sequences, around 29% seen once. This specimen consisted of cultured PBMCs, obtained from culture after CMV antigen stimulation. These receptors all come from a human donor in good health (CMV status not recorded). Some clones in this sample may be carry-over from other donors' samples. CDR3s include the opening cysteine and the closing phenylalanine or tryptophan. The D gene is left open where the match is weak. Clone size is shown for a subset of rows, as once, few, many or a class of expanded clone.

v_gene: TRBV24-1; j_gene: TRBJ2-2; d_gene: TRBD1; abundance: -; CDR3aa: CATSDFQGADLNTGELFF; CDR3nt: TGTGCCACCAGTGATTTTCAGGGGGCGGATCTAAACACCGGGGAGCTGTTTTTT
v_gene: TRBV19; j_gene: TRBJ1-1; d_gene: TRBD1; abundance: few; CDR3aa: CASTDRGTEAFF; CDR3nt: TGTGCCAGTACCGACAGGGGGACTGAAGCTTTCTTT
v_gene: TRBV11-2; j_gene: TRBJ2-7; d_gene: TRBD1; abundance: few; CDR3aa: CASTKGQDSYEQYF; CDR3nt: TGTGCCAGCACCAAGGGACAGGACAGCTACGAGCAGTACTTC
v_gene: TRBV7-6; j_gene: TRBJ2-3; d_gene: -; abundance: few; CDR3aa: CASTLALDTQYF; CDR3nt: TGTGCCAGCACCCTAGCGTTAGATACGCAGTATTTT
v_gene: TRBV20-1; j_gene: TRBJ1-4; d_gene: TRBD1; abundance: -; CDR3aa: CSATGQGLEKLFF; CDR3nt: TGCAGTGCTACGGGACAGGGGCTTGAAAAACTGTTTTTT
v_gene: TRBV12-5; j_gene: TRBJ2-2; d_gene: -; abundance: -; CDR3aa: CASGLVGQGNTGELFF; CDR3nt: TGTGCTAGTGGTTTGGTAGGGCAGGGGAACACCGGGGAGCTGTTTTTT
v_gene: TRBV6-6; j_gene: TRBJ2-3; d_gene: TRBD2; abundance: -; CDR3aa: CASSGAGDLTDTQYF; CDR3nt: TGTGCCAGCAGTGGGGCGGGGGACCTCACAGATACGCAGTATTTT
v_gene: TRBV5-1; j_gene: TRBJ1-6; d_gene: -; abundance: many; CDR3aa: CASSLKFDSPLHF; CDR3nt: TGCGCCAGCAGCCTCAAGTTTGATTCACCCCTCCACTTT
v_gene: TRBV7-8; j_gene: TRBJ2-7; d_gene: -; abundance: once; CDR3aa: CASSLSALTYEQYF; CDR3nt: TGTGCCAGCAGCTTATCAGCCCTCACCTACGAGCAGTACTTC
v_gene: TRBV12-3/TRBV12-4; j_gene: TRBJ2-7; d_gene: -; abundance: -; CDR3aa: CASSLPDRYEQYF; CDR3nt: TGTGCCAGCAGTTTGCCCGACAGGTACGAGCAGTACTTC
v_gene: TRBV20-1; j_gene: TRBJ1-5; d_gene: -; abundance: few; CDR3aa: CSARDGQFNQPQHF; CDR3nt: TGCAGTGCTAGAGATGGACAGTTTAATCAGCCCCAGCATTTT
v_gene: TRBV20-1; j_gene: TRBJ1-2; d_gene: TRBD1; abundance: few; CDR3aa: CSAQIQGQQTNYGYTF; CDR3nt: TGCAGTGCGCAGATTCAGGGACAGCAGACTAACTATGGCTACACCTTC
v_gene: TRBV12-3/TRBV12-4; j_gene: TRBJ1-1; d_gene: -; abundance: -; CDR3aa: CASSAGRGIEAFF; CDR3nt: TGTGCCAGCTCGGCAGGGCGTGGTATCGAAGCTTTCTTT
v_gene: TRBV7-6; j_gene: TRBJ2-2; d_gene: -; abundance: few; CDR3aa: CASSLVVAYSEGNTGELFF; CDR3nt: TGTGCCAGCAGCTTAGTGGTCGCCTACAGTGAGGGAAACACCGGGGAGCTGTTTTTT
v_gene: TRBV6-1; j_gene: TRBJ1-5; d_gene: -; abundance: once; CDR3aa: CASSPSPNGGGQPQHF; CDR3nt: TGTGCCAGCAGCCCATCCCCTAACGGGGGTGGTCAGCCCCAGCATTTT
v_gene: TRBV5-1; j_gene: TRBJ2-3; d_gene: -; abundance: few; CDR3aa: CASSLDSTVTDTQYF; CDR3nt: TGCGCCAGCAGCTTGGATTCGACAGTCACAGATACGCAGTATTTT
v_gene: TRBV11-2; j_gene: TRBJ2-6; d_gene: TRBD1; abundance: -; CDR3aa: CASRAIRTGVVTGANVLTF; CDR3nt: TGTGCCAGCAGGGCTATAAGAACAGGGGTGGTGACTGGGGCCAACGTCCTGACTTTC
v_gene: TRBV7-3; j_gene: TRBJ2-5; d_gene: TRBD2; abundance: many; CDR3aa: CASSTGLAGGETQYF; CDR3nt: TGTGCCAGCAGCACGGGACTAGCGGGAGGGGAGACCCAGTACTTC
v_gene: TRBV6-8; j_gene: TRBJ2-3; d_gene: -; abundance: few; CDR3aa: CASRSRDPDTQYF; CDR3nt: TGTGCCAGCAGATCTCGGGATCCAGATACGCAGTATTTT
v_gene: TRBV7-6; j_gene: TRBJ2-3; d_gene: -; abundance: -; CDR3aa: CASSPPRGRSTDTQYF; CDR3nt: TGTGCCAGCAGCCCCCCCCGGGGGCGAAGCACAGATACGCAGTATTTT
v_gene: TRBV19; j_gene: TRBJ2-1; d_gene: TRBD1; abundance: -; CDR3aa: CASSATGGYNEQFF; CDR3nt: TGTGCCAGTAGTGCGACAGGGGGCTACAATGAGCAGTTCTTC
v_gene: TRBV6-2/TRBV6-3; j_gene: TRBJ1-5; d_gene: -; abundance: -; CDR3aa: CASSDSKGSQPQHF; CDR3nt: TGTGCCAGCAGTGATTCAAAGGGGTCTCAGCCCCAGCATTTT
v_gene: TRBV25-1; j_gene: TRBJ2-7; d_gene: TRBD2; abundance: once; CDR3aa: CASSDGGYEQYF; CDR3nt: TGTGCCAGCAGTGACGGGGGGTACGAGCAGTACTTC
v_gene: TRBV12-3/TRBV12-4; j_gene: TRBJ1-2; d_gene: -; abundance: few; CDR3aa: CASSPRHVNYGYTF; CDR3nt: TGTGCCAGCAGCCCCCGACACGTTAACTATGGCTACACCTTC
v_gene: TRBV7-2; j_gene: TRBJ1-5; d_gene: -; abundance: few; CDR3aa: CASSAGGSSNQPQHF; CDR3nt: TGTGCCAGCAGCGCAGGAGGCAGCAGCAATCAGCCCCAGCATTTT
v_gene: TRBV7-2; j_gene: TRBJ2-7; d_gene: TRBD2; abundance: many; CDR3aa: CASSLTSGGTYEQYF; CDR3nt: TGTGCCAGCAGCTTAACAAGCGGGGGCACCTACGAGCAGTACTTC
v_gene: TRBV5-8; j_gene: TRBJ2-5; d_gene: TRBD1; abundance: -; CDR3aa: CASSLAHGTAYATAQYF; CDR3nt: TGTGCCAGCAGCTTGGCCCACGGGACAGCCTACGCAACGGCCCAGTACTTC
v_gene: TRBV29-1; j_gene: TRBJ1-1; d_gene: -; abundance: -; CDR3aa: CSVEKGVAFF; CDR3nt: TGCAGCGTTGAAAAAGGTGTAGCTTTCTTT
v_gene: TRBV27; j_gene: TRBJ1-2; d_gene: TRBD1; abundance: -; CDR3aa: CASSYGQGAGYTF; CDR3nt: TGTGCCAGCAGTTACGGACAGGGGGCGGGCTACACCTTC